These 14 T cell receptor beta chains came from one sample sequenced in a study of blood T cell repertoires in COVID-19 (dated by TCRdb to 2018 to 2020). To prepare the library, the immunoSEQ multiplex PCR assay was applied. In TCRdb, the immuneACCESS table is reduced to in-frame sequences with V and J assigned. These tables do not hold every clone; where another copy was compared, an unresolved V gene accounts for under half, and the others remain unexplained. Counted in this sample were just over 75,000 clones; 65% to 85% of them appeared once. The ten biggest clones cover over 5.5% of the sample. Sequencing was performed on peripheral blood. All receptors derive from a man aged 55 to 70 with active or convalescent COVID-19.

V gene TRBV28 combines with J gene TRBJ1-4; D gene ambiguous. CDR3 length equals 14 residues. With 2 bases removed from V and 5 bases from J, the gap between germline ends came to 9 bases. Germline V gene lookup returns CDR1 MDHEN and CDR2 SYDVKM. The CDR3 loop reads CASSLGQINEKLFF. The CDR3 DNA reads as TGTGCCAGCAGTTTAGGGCAGATCAATGAAAAACTGTTTTTT.

The gene calls are TRBV15 and TRBJ1-3; the D is unclear. Germline V gene data show CDR1 as LNHNV and CDR2 as YYDKDF (reference sequence). The length of the CDR3 is 19 residues. V lost 0 bases to trimming and J lost 0 bases, with 18 bases between them. Here the CDR3 reads CATSRDRGQTQTSGNTIYF. CDR3 bases: TGTGCCACCAGCAGAGATCGGGGTCAGACCCAAACCTCTGGAAACACCATATATTTT.

The V and J genes are TRBV5-1 and TRBJ1-2; D unclear. Trimming shortened V by 0 bases and J by 7 bases, and 7 bases separated the two germline ends. Germline V gene data show CDR1 as SGHRS and CDR2 as YFSETQ. This CDR3 has 12 residues. The chain's CDR3 is CASSLEESGYTF. The CDR3 nucleotides are TGCGCCAGCAGCTTGGAAGAGTCTGGCTACACCTTC. Full variable domain (rest looked up from reference TRBV5-1 and TRBJ1-2): KAGVTQTPRYLIKTRGQQVTLSCSPISGHRSVSWYQQTPGQGLQFLFEYFSETQRNKGNFPGRFSGRQFSNSRSEMNVSTLELGDSALYLCASSLEESGYTFGSGTRLTVV.

This chain joins TRBV6-5 and TRBJ1-4, with TRBD1 matching 10 bases. V lost 3 bases, J lost 8 bases, and 9 bases stayed unmatched. Germline V gene data show CDR1 as MNHEY and CDR2 as SVGAGI. The CDR3 is 16 amino acids. CDR3 in DNA: TGTGCCAGCAGTTATCGGGACAGGGGTATTTTCGAAAAACTGTTTTTT. It translates to CASSYRDRGIFEKLFF.

This chain connects TRBV18 to TRBJ1-2, with a tentative D call TRBD1 (6 bases). CDR3 length: 12 residues. Germline V lookup: CDR1 KGHSH, CDR2 LQKENI. V gave up 3 bases and J gave up 10 bases, with 12 bases separating them. CDR3 amino acids: CASSPSDRNYTF. CDR3 bases: TGTGCCAGCTCACCGTCCGACAGGAACTACACCTTC.

This sequence joins TRBV30 and TRBJ1-1; D is unclear. Trimming removed 0 bases at V and 2 bases at J, with 7 bases between. In germline, CDR1 is GTSNPN, CDR2 SVGIG (reference sequence). The CDR3 contains 13 residues. CDR3 amino acids: CAWSVTLNTEAFF. CDR3 coding DNA: TGTGCCTGGAGTGTAACCCTAAACACTGAAGCTTTCTTT. Complete variable domain (other parts from reference TRBV30 and TRBJ1-1): SQTIHQWPATLVQPVGSPLSLECTVEGTSNPNLYWYRQAAGRGLQLLFYSVGIGQISSEVPQNLSASRPQDRQFILSSKKLLLSDSGFYLCAWSVTLNTEAFFGQGTRLTVV.

This sequence joins TRBV3-1 (or the pseudogene TRBV3-2) and TRBJ2-3; D is possibly TRBD2 (5 bases). Trimming left V 4 bases short and J 11 bases short, with 13 bases between. Germline loops: CDR1 LGHDT, CDR2 YNNKEL (reference sequence). This CDR3 has 12 amino acids. This CDR3 reads CASSPEGVKQYF. DNA of the CDR3: TGTGCCAGCAGCCCCGAGGGCGTAAAGCAGTATTTT.

The rearrangement uses TRBV10-3 and TRBJ1-6; possibly TRBD1 for D (5 bases). The CDR3 has 15 residues. Germline V gene sequence: CDR1 ENHRY, CDR2 SYGVKD. Between the trimmed V and J ends, which lost 4 bases and 10 bases, there was a span of 17 bases. The CDR3 coding sequence is TGTGCCATCAGTGGCTCCGCGGGGCGAGGATCACCCCTCCACTTT. Protein product: CAISGSAGRGSPLHF.

A single count supports this clone. V gene TRBV18 combines with J gene TRBJ2-5; 9 bases are shared with TRBD1. V dropped 2 bases and J dropped 6; count of bases not matched to a gene: 7. CDR3 length: 15 amino acids. Germline loops: CDR1 KGHSH, CDR2 LQKENI. The CDR3: CASSPTGTGKKTQYF. CDR3 nucleotides: TGTGCCAGCTCACCAACTGGGACAGGGAAAAAGACCCAGTACTTC.

The CDR3 sequence is CASSLVASFGNTIYF. CDR3 DNA: TGTGCCAGCAGCTTAGTTGCGTCGTTCGGAAACACCATATATTTT. The rearrangement links TRBV7-9 to TRBJ1-3; D ambiguous. The CDR3 has 15 residues. With 1 base removed from V and 4 bases from J, the gap between germline ends came to 11 bases. From germline, CDR1 is SEHNR and CDR2 FQNEAQ (reference sequence).

This rearrangement joins TRBV9 to TRBJ1-1; 8 bases match TRBD1. The length of the CDR3 is 15 residues. V lost 4 bases to trimming and J lost 3 bases; unmatched junction nucleotides: 8. Germline V gene sequence: CDR1 SGDLS, CDR2 YYNGEE. In DNA form, the CDR3 reads TGTGCCAGCAGCAACCCAGGGGGCGCGGACACTGAAGCTTTCTTT. Translated, it gives CASSNPGGADTEAFF.

The J gene is TRBJ1-1, the V gene TRBV7-2; no clear D gene. CDR3 size: 14 residues. The germline V gene encodes CDR1 SGHTA and CDR2 FQGNSA. V gave up 5 bases and J gave up 4 bases, with 14 bases separating them. The CDR3 bases are TGTGCCAGCAGCCCTACGAGGCATGTCACTGAAGCTTTCTTT. The encoded protein is CASSPTRHVTEAFF.

This clone was counted between two and nine times. V and J are TRBV6-1 and TRBJ2-7; 14 nucleotides line up with TRBD2. Unmatched junction bases numbered 12, after V lost 4 bases and J lost 7 bases. Germline CDR1 MNHNS, CDR2 SASEGT. This CDR3 comprises 17 residues. CDR3 loop: CASSAPTSGGARLEQYF. CDR3 nucleotide sequence: TGTGCCAGCAGTGCCCCGACTAGCGGGGGGGCTCGATTAGAGCAGTACTTC.

The chain combines TRBV7-8 with TRBJ2-3; TRBD2 aligns across 8 bases. The trim removed 4 bases at V and 2 bases at J, leaving 5 bases unmatched. The V gene's germline CDR1 is SGHVS and CDR2 FQNEAQ. The CDR3 sequence is 15 residues long. CDR3 amino acids: CASSSPGGPTDTQYF. In DNA, the CDR3 is TGTGCCAGCAGCTCCCCGGGGGGGCCCACAGATACGCAGTATTTT.